This paragraph covers one T cell receptor (beta chain) sequence. The data stem from a study of blood T cell repertoires in COVID-19. At the level of the study: The United States, Italy and Spain were the sources of the acute and convalescent COVID-19 samples.

Original processing notes: By means of reference gene primer amplification, nucleated cell counts were estimated. The repertoire was sequenced with immunoSEQ multiplex PCR; TCRdb's copy has only in-frame clones and lacks some. The V and J calls and clone size were taken over from that table, and D and trimming were inferred from the DNA. The sample has roughly 230,000 clones, about 87% seen once. Looked up from germline, CDR1 is MNHEY and CDR2 is SMNVEV (reference sequence). There are 15 residues in the CDR3. V lost 5 bases to trimming and J lost 4 bases, with 15 bases between them. The rearrangement uses TRBV27 and TRBJ1-5; TRBD1 might be the D (6 bases). The material sequenced was peripheral blood. The source is a man aged 65-85 years with acute or convalescent COVID-19. This CDR3 reads CASSRSSGTNQPQHF. In DNA form, the CDR3 reads TGTGCCAGCAGTCGTAGTTCTGGGACAAATCAGCCCCAGCATTTT.